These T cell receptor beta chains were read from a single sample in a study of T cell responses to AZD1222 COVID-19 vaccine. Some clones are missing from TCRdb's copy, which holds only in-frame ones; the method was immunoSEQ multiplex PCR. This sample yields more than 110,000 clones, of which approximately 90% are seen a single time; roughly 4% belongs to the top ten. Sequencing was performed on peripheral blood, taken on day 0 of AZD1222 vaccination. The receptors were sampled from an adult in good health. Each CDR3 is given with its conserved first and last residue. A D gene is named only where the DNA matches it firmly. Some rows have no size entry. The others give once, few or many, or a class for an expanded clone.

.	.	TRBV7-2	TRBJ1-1	CASSGGVRGTEAFF	TGTGCCAGCAGCGGGGGGGTACGTGGGACTGAAGCTTTCTTT
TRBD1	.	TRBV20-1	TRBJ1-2	CSAGGDRGTGGYTF	TGCAGTGCTGGTGGGGACAGGGGAACGGGAGGCTACACCTTC
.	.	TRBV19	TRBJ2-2	CASSILLGGGTGELFF	TGTGCCAGTAGTATTTTACTAGGGGGAGGCACCGGGGAGCTGTTTTTT
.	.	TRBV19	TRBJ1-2	CASSIPGGGYTF	TGTGCCAGTAGTATCCCAGGTGGTGGCTACACCTTC
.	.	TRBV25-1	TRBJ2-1	CASSEGPAWEQFF	TGTGCCAGCAGTGAGGGGCCGGCTTGGGAGCAGTTCTTC
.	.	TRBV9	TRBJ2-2	CASSVGVSGGELFF	TGTGCCAGCAGCGTAGGGGTTTCCGGCGGGGAGCTGTTTTTT
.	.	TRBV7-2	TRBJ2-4	CASGGIPKNIQYF	TGTGCCAGCGGAGGGATTCCCAAAAACATTCAGTACTTC
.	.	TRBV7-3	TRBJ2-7	CASSLSSAAPYEQYF	TGTGCCAGCAGCTTATCATCCGCAGCTCCTTACGAGCAGTACTTC
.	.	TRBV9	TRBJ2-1	CASSVFGSGTGEQFF	TGTGCCAGCAGCGTTTTCGGGAGCGGAACAGGGGAGCAGTTCTTC
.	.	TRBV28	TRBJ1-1	CASSLLDRAFF	TGTGCCAGCAGTTTGCTCGACAGGGCTTTCTTT
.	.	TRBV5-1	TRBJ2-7	CASSLAGSYEQYF	TGCGCCAGCAGCTTAGCGGGTTCGTACGAGCAGTACTTC
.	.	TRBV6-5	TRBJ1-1	CASTRQAGLGTEAFF	TGTGCCAGCACCCGCCAGGCAGGGTTAGGCACTGAAGCTTTCTTT
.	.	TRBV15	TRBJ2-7	CATSSRDTSEQYF	TGTGCCACCAGCAGCCGGGACACTTCCGAGCAGTACTTC
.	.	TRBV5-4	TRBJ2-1	CASSLGRNPNEQFF	TGTGCCAGCAGCTTGGGTAGGAACCCCAATGAGCAGTTCTTC
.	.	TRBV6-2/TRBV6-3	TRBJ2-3	CASSSLDFPSTDTQYF	TGTGCCAGCAGTTCCCTCGACTTTCCTAGCACAGATACGCAGTATTTT
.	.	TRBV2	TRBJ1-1	CASRNRTSNTEAFF	TGTGCCAGCAGGAATCGGACCTCCAATACTGAAGCTTTCTTT
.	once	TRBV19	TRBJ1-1	CASSPKPGAEGAFF	TGTGCCAGTAGCCCCAAGCCAGGGGCGGAGGGAGCTTTCTTT
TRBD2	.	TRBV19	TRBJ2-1	CASTTGTSGYNEQFF	TGTGCCAGTACTACCGGGACTAGCGGGTACAATGAGCAGTTCTTC
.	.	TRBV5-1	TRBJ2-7	CASSLEGREDEQYF	TGCGCCAGCAGCTTGGAGGGAAGGGAAGACGAGCAGTACTTC
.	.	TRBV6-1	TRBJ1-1	CASREASVIAAFF	TGTGCCAGCAGGGAAGCCTCCGTAATTGCAGCTTTCTTT
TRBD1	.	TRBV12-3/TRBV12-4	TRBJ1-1	CASRPTGAPLAFF	TGTGCCAGCAGGCCGACAGGGGCCCCCCTGGCTTTCTTT
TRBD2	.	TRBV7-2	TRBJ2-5	CASSFGSLAGGYGKTQYF	TGTGCCAGCAGCTTCGGTTCACTAGCGGGAGGTTACGGGAAGACCCAGTACTTC
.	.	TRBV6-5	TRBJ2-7	CASSYSPDSYEQYF	TGTGCCAGCAGTTACTCACCGGACAGTTACGAGCAGTACTTC
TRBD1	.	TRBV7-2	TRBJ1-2	CASSLGRGQYGYTF	TGTGCCAGCAGCCTCGGCAGGGGGCAATATGGCTACACCTTC
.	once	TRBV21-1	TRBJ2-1	CATKPGIAGNYNEQFF	TGTGCCACCAAACCCGGAATAGCTGGAAACTACAATGAGCAGTTCTTC
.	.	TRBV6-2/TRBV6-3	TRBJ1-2	CASSYGYGYTF	TGTGCCAGCAGTTACGGGTATGGCTACACCTTC
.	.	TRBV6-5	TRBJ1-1	CASSYGGLNTEAFF	TGTGCCAGCAGTTACGGGGGGCTGAACACTGAAGCTTTCTTT